Given below is one T cell receptor (beta chain) in context. In its sample, this clonotype was seen a few times. Its antigen is still unknown. Base qualities are not recorded, but no much larger clone differs from it by a single base. V is trimmed back by 4 bases and J by 8 bases, and the junction contains 13 bases that no gene match accounts for. From cysteine to phenylalanine, the CDR3 is 15 amino acids long. CDR3 DNA only is kept here, 45 bases in frame from base 1. According to the germline V gene, CDR1 reads MDHEN and CDR2 reads SYDVKM. The data stem from a study of T cell repertoires in cytomegalovirus infection (dated by TCRdb to between 2018 and 2020). Context from the whole study: The HLA type of each donor mattered for the analysis, because public TCR beta signatures pointed to carriage of CMV infection along with the matching HLA type. Results the study describes overall, beyond this receptor: The ex vivo response was dominated by HLA-C-restricted CMV-specific TCR beta clonotypes, and the single most frequent clonotype in two of eight donors was supplied by these HLA-C-restricted clonotypes. Cumulative frequency of public TCR beta family members discriminated carriers of CMV infection plus the relevant HLA type in this cohort and an independent 352-donor cohort.

These reads were obtained on an Illumina HiSeq 1500. Through fastp at Q25 and MiXCR, TCRdb rebuilt clones from the public reads, retaining in-frame beta chains. Rows with one shared CDR3 protein collapse into an entry with the most common genes and DNA. The sample contains 200,000 to 300,000 distinct CDR3 sequences, roughly 9.1% of them found a single time. Roughly 16% of the sample is taken by the ten largest. The source material was PBMCs. The source of this sequence is a human donor in good health (CMV status not recorded). Some clones in this sample may be carry-over from other donors' samples. The V gene is TRBV28 and the J gene is TRBJ1-2; 7 bases in the junction line up with TRBD1. The CDR3 corresponds to CASSSDLDRVKGYTF. At the DNA level, the sequence is TGTGCCAGCAGTTCCGATCTTGACAGGGTAAAAGGCTACACCTTC.